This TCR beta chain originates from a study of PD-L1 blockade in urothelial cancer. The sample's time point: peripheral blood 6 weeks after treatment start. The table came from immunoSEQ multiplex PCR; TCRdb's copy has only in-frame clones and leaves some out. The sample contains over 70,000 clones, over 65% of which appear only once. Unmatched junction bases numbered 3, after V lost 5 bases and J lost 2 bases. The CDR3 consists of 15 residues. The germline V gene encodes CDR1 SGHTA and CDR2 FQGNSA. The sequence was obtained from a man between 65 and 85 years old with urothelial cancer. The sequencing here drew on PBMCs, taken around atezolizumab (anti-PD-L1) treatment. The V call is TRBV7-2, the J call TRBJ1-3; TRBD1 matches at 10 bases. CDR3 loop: CASSLDRGPGNTIYF. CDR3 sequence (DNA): TGTGCCAGCAGCCTTGACAGGGGGCCTGGAAACACCATATATTTT. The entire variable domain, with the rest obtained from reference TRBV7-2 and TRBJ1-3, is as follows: GAGVSQSPSNKVTEKGKDVELRCDPISGHTALYWYRQSLGQGLEFLIYFQGNSAPDKSGLPSDRFSAERTGGSVSTLTIQRTQQEDSAVYLCASSLDRGPGNTIYFGEGSWLTVV.